The sequence of this TCR beta chain was determined in a study of T cell clones after liver transplantation. This CDR3 comprises 15 residues. In germline, CDR1 is MNHNY, CDR2 SVGAGI (reference sequence). V was shortened by 2 bases and J by 3 bases, with 13 bases between the two germline ends. TCRdb keeps only in-frame clones here, not all; method: immunoSEQ multiplex PCR. The data contain some 60,000 clones, about two thirds of them seen just once; the ten biggest clones take up about 15%. The chain combines TRBV6-6 with TRBJ1-2, with unresolved D. The input for sequencing was CD4+ T cells from blood, taken before liver transplant. The receptor was derived from a human donor who received a liver transplant. Here the CDR3 reads CASSYGQEIHYGYTF. In DNA form, the CDR3 reads TGTGCCAGCAGTTACGGGCAAGAGATTCACTATGGCTACACCTTC.